This T cell receptor (beta chain) derives from a study of T cell responses to AZD1222 COVID-19 vaccine. Germline loops: CDR1 LNHDA, CDR2 SQIVND (reference sequence). V lost 7 bases to trimming and J lost 0 bases; unmatched junction nucleotides: 14. This CDR3 has 17 amino acids. Second-dose schedules of about 4 or about 12 weeks were combined. This table comes from immunoSEQ multiplex PCR, and its TCRdb copy is limited to in-frame clones, with some not included. This table holds about 180,000 clones, roughly 88% found once. Study conclusions and caveats: It should be noted that donors were predominantly white British and more often female, and clonal diversity was possibly underestimated. An increase in Spike-specific TCR breadth and depth was observed after two AZD1222 doses. Just six AZD1222 recipients were seropositive at baseline.

Turning to this clone: Antigen unknown.

The rearrangement links TRBV19 to TRBJ1-2, with 7 nucleotides matching TRBD1. The receptor was isolated from an adult who received the AZD1222 COVID-19 vaccine. The specimen comprised peripheral blood, sampled 28 days after the second AZD1222 dose. The CDR3 spells CASNGPDRDLTNYGYTF. Written as DNA, the CDR3 is TGTGCCAGTAACGGACCCGACAGGGACCTAACTAACTATGGCTACACCTTC.